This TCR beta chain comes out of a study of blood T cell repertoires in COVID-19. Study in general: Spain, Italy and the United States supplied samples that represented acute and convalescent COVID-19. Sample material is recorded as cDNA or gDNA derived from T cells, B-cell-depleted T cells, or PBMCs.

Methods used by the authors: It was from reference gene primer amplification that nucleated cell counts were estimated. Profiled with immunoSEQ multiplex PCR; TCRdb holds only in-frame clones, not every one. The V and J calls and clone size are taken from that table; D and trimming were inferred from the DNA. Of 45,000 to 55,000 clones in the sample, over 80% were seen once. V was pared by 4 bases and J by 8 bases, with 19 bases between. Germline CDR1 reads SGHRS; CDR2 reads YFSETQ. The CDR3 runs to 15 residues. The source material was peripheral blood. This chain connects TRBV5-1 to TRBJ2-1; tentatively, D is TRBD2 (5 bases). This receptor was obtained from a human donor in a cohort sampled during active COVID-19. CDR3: CASSDDLARNDEQFF. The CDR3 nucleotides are TGCGCCAGCAGCGATGACCTAGCAAGGAACGATGAGCAGTTCTTC.